Presented here are 14 T cell receptor beta chains from one specimen sequenced in a study of shared clonotypes between healthy human individuals. The table came from immunoSEQ multiplex PCR; TCRdb's copy has only in-frame clones and leaves some out. The profile shows about 2 million clones, roughly 95% of them singletons. Specimen: naive CD4+ T cells sorted from blood. As to subset: CD45RA+ positively selected. These receptors all stem from a young man in good health.

The chain carries TRBV6-5 and TRBJ2-3; D could derive from TRBD1 or TRBD2 (5 bases each). The germline CDR1 and CDR2 sequences are MNHEY and SVGAGI. This CDR3 is built from 15 residues. Trimming took 6 bases from V and 2 from J, leaving 15 bases between them. For the CDR3, the DNA is TGTGCCAGCAGCCCAGGGAGAATTGTCACAGATACGCAGTATTTT. Its translation: CASSPGRIVTDTQYF.

The rearrangement links TRBV30 to TRBJ1-3, with 10 positions matching TRBD1. The germline V gene has CDR1 GTSNPN and CDR2 SVGIG (reference sequence). V lost 3 bases, J lost 8 bases, and 4 bases stayed unmatched. This CDR3 comprises 13 residues. DNA of the CDR3: TGTGCCTGGAGCCGACAGGGGGCGGACACCATATATTTT. Translated: CAWSRQGADTIYF.

This chain connects TRBV11-2 to TRBJ1-1; D gene uncertain. The V gene's germline CDR1 is SGHAT and CDR2 FQNNGV. This CDR3 is built from 15 residues. Trimming shortened V by 4 bases and J by 2 bases, and 14 bases separated the two germline ends. CDR3 sequence (DNA): TGTGCCAGCAGCTCAGAAGGTCTCGTTAACACTGAAGCTTTCTTT. Translated: CASSSEGLVNTEAFF. The full variable domain, in which reference TRBV11-2 and TRBJ1-1 provide the parts outside the CDR3, is EAGVAQSPRYKIIEKRQSVAFWCNPISGHATLYWYQQILGQGPKLLIQFQNNGVVDDSQLPKDRFSAERLKGVDSTLKIQPAKLEDSAVYLCASSSEGLVNTEAFFGQGTRLTVV.

This sequence joins TRBV5-4 and TRBJ2-3, with a tentative D call TRBD2 (5 bases). In germline, CDR1 is SGHNT, CDR2 YYREEE (reference sequence). The CDR3 has 13 residues. V was shortened by 4 bases and J by 6 bases, with 12 bases between the two germline ends. CDR3 protein: CASSRGGPDTQYF. Here the CDR3 DNA reads TGTGCCAGCAGCCGGGGTGGGCCTGATACGCAGTATTTT. The full variable domain, rest sourced from reference TRBV5-4 and TRBJ2-3, is ETGVTQSPTHLIKTRGQQVTLRCSSQSGHNTVSWYQQALGQGPQFIFQYYREEENGRGNFPPRFSGLQFPNYSSELNVNALELDDSALYLCASSRGGPDTQYFGPGTRLTVL.

This clone was detected once. The chain has TRBV5-1 and TRBJ1-2; D possibly corresponds to TRBD1 (5 bases). Germline CDR1 reads SGHRS; CDR2 reads YFSETQ. This CDR3 has 15 amino acids. V was cut by 2 bases and J by 7 bases, with 18 bases left in between. CDR3 in amino acids: CASSFGDRVVSGYTF. The CDR3 bases are TGCGCCAGCAGCTTTGGTGACAGAGTCGTTAGTGGCTACACCTTC.

The chain recombines TRBV19 with TRBJ2-3, with D possibly called TRBD1 or TRBD2 (5 bases each). With 7 bases removed from V and 4 bases from J, the gap between germline ends came to 12 bases. The CDR3 spans 13 residues. Germline lookup yields CDR1 LNHDA and CDR2 SQIVND (reference sequence). The CDR3 protein is CASTPGAADTQYF. The CDR3 nucleotides are TGTGCCAGTACACCCGGGGCGGCAGATACGCAGTATTTT.

The V call is TRBV7-6, the J call TRBJ2-7; D not certain. This CDR3 has 14 residues. The germline gives CDR1 SGHVS, CDR2 FNYEAQ. The V end was cut by 1 base, the J end by 7 bases, with 14 bases between. The CDR3 sequence is CASSLGVLATEQYF. The DNA for the CDR3 is TGTGCCAGCAGCTTAGGAGTGTTGGCGACGGAGCAGTACTTC.

The chain carries TRBV7-2 and TRBJ2-6; a weak D match, TRBD2 (6 bases). Germline lookup yields CDR1 SGHTA and CDR2 FQGNSA. The germline V and J ends were trimmed by 7 bases and 0 bases, with 19 bases remaining between them. CDR3 size: 18 residues. The CDR3 here is CASTPTSSAYSGANVLTF. The CDR3 DNA reads TGTGCCAGCACCCCGACGTCTAGCGCGTACTCTGGGGCCAACGTCCTGACTTTC. The whole variable domain, remainder taken from reference TRBV7-2 and TRBJ2-6, is GAGVSQSPSNKVTEKGKDVELRCDPISGHTALYWYRQSLGQGLEFLIYFQGNSAPDKSGLPSDRFSAERTGGSVSTLTIQRTQQEDSAVYLCASTPTSSAYSGANVLTFGAGSRLTVL.

The gene calls are TRBV5-6 and TRBJ1-2; 9 positions match TRBD1. Germline loops: CDR1 SGHDT, CDR2 YYEEEE. The junction had 10 bases not matched to a gene; V was cut back by 2 bases and J by 2 bases. The CDR3 contains 17 residues. CDR3: CASSFSRDRDSNYGYTF. The CDR3 DNA sequence: TGTGCCAGCAGCTTTTCCCGGGACAGGGATAGCAACTATGGCTACACCTTC.

The rearrangement links TRBV29-1 to TRBJ1-5, with no clear D. Deletions cut 7 bases from V and 6 bases from J, with 19 bases between. The length of the CDR3 is 14 residues. Germline V lookup: CDR1 SQVTM, CDR2 ANQGSEA. The CDR3 sequence: CSAIPTGIGQPQHF. The CDR3 DNA reads as TGCAGCGCAATACCCACGGGGATTGGTCAGCCCCAGCATTTT. Complete variable domain (other parts from reference TRBV29-1 and TRBJ1-5): SAVISQKPSRDICQRGTSLTIQCQVDSQVTMMFWYRQQPGQSLTLIATANQGSEATYESGFVIDKFPISRPNLTFSTLTVSNMSPEDSSIYLCSAIPTGIGQPQHFGDGTRLSIL.

This clone was seen just once. The chain joins TRBV6-5 to TRBJ2-1; TRBD1 might be the D (5 bases). Per the germline V gene, CDR1 is MNHEY and CDR2 is SVGAGI. Deletions cut 2 bases from V and 1 base from J, with 12 bases between. The CDR3 totals 16 residues. The CDR3 loop is CASSYGGAISYNEQFF. CDR3 DNA: TGTGCCAGCAGTTACGGTGGGGCTATATCCTACAATGAGCAGTTCTTC.

The V call is TRBV30, the J call TRBJ1-5, with a tentative D call TRBD1 (5 bases). The germline V gene has CDR1 GTSNPN and CDR2 SVGIG (reference sequence). Trimming stripped 2 bases from V and 0 bases from J, with 8 bases between. This CDR3 has 14 amino acids. CDR3 nucleotides: TGTGCCTGGAGTACAGGAGCTAGCAATCAGCCCCAGCATTTT. This translates into CAWSTGASNQPQHF.

For this clone: The identical CDR3 is also encoded by other nucleotide sequences in the sample. V gene TRBV6-5 combines with J gene TRBJ1-1; D is unclear. Trimming took off 2 bases at V and 2 bases at J, with 9 bases between the two ends. Germline CDR1 is MNHEY and CDR2 is SVGAGI. The CDR3 has 14 residues. CDR3 in DNA: TGTGCCAGCAGTTACGGGCAGCCAAACACTGAAGCTTTCTTT. It is translated as CASSYGQPNTEAFF.

The DNA for the CDR3 is TGTGCCAGCTCACCGGGAGGGGATTCCTATGGCTACACCTTC. The encoded protein is CASSPGGDSYGYTF. The rearrangement uses TRBV18 and TRBJ1-2; TRBD1 is a possible D gene (5 bases). This CDR3 comprises 14 residues. The germline gives CDR1 KGHSH, CDR2 LQKENI. Trimming removed 3 bases from V and 4 bases from J, with 12 bases in between.